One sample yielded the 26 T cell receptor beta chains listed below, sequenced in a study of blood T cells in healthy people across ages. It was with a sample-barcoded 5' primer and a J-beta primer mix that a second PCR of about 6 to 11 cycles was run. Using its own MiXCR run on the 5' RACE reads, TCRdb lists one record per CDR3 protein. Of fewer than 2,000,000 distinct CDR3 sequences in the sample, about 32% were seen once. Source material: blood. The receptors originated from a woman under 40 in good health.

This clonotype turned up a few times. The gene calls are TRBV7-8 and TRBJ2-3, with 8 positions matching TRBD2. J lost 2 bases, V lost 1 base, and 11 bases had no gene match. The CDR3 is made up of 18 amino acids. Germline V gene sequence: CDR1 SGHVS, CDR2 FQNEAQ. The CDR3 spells CASSLVDKREFYTDTQYF. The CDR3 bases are TGTGCCAGCAGCTTAGTGGATAAGCGGGAGTTTTACACAGATACGCAGTATTTT.

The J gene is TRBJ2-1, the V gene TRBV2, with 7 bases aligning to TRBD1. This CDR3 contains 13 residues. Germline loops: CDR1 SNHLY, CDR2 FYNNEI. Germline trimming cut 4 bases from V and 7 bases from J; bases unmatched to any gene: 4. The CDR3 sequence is CASSGDSFNEQFF. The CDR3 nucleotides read TGTGCCAGCAGTGGGGACAGCTTTAATGAGCAGTTCTTC.

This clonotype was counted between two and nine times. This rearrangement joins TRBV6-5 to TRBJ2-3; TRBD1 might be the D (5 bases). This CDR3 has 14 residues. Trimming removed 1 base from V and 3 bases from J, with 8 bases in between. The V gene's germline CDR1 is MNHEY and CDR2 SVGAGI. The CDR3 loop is CASSYLGATDTQYF. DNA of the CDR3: TGTGCCAGCAGTTACTTAGGGGCAACAGATACGCAGTATTTT.

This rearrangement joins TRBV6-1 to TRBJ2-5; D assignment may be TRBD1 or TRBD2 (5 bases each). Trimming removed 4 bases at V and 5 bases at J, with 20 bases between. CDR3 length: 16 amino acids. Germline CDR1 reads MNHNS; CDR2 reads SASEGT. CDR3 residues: CASSGPTGTGGETQYF. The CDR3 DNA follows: TGTGCCAGCAGTGGTCCGACTGGGACGGGCGGGGAGACCCAGTACTTC.

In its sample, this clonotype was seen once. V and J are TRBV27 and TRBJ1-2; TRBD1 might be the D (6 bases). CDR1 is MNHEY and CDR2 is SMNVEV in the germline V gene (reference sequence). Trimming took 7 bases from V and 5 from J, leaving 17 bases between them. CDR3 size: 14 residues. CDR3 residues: CASKLDSGVYGYTF. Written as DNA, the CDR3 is TGTGCCAGCAAACTGGACAGCGGCGTATATGGCTACACCTTC.

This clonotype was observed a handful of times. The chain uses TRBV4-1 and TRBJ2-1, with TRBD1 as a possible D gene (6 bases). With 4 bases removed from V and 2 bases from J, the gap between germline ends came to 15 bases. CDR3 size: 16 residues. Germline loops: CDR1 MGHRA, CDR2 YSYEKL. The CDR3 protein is CASSRSNQGTYNEQFF. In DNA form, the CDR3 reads TGCGCCAGCAGCCGATCCAATCAGGGGACCTACAATGAGCAGTTCTTC.

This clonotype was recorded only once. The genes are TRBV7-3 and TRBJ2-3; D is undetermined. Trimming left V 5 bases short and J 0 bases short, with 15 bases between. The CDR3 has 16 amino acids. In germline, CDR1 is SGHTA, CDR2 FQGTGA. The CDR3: CASSLVAKGSTDTQYF. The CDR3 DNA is TGTGCCAGCAGCCTAGTCGCGAAGGGCAGCACAGATACGCAGTATTTT.

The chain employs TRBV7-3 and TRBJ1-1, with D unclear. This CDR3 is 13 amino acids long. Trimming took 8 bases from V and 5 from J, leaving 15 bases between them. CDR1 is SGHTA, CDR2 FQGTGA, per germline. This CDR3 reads CASSMVPGTEAFF. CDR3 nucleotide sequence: TGTGCCAGCTCAATGGTCCCGGGGACTGAAGCTTTCTTT.

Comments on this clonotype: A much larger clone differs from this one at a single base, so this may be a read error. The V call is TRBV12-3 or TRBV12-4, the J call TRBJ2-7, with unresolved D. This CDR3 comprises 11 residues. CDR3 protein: CASGYSHEQYF. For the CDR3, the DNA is TGTGCCAGCGGTTACTCCCACGAGCAGTACTTC.

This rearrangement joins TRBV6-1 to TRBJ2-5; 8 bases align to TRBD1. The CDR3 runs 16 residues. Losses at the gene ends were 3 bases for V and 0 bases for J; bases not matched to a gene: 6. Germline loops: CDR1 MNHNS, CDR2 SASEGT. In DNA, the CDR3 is TGTGCCAGCAGTGAGGTTCGACAGGGGCACCAAGAGACCCAGTACTTC. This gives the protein CASSEVRQGHQETQYF.

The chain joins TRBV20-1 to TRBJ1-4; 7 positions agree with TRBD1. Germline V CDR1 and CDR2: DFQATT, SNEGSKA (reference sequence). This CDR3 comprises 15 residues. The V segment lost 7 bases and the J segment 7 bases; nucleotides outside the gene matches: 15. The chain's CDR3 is CSGCDREFVSEKLFF. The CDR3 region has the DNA TGCAGTGGGTGCGACAGGGAGTTCGTTAGTGAAAAACTGTTTTTT.

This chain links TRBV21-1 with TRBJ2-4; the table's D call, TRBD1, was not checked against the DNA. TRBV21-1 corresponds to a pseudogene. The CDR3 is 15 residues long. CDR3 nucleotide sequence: TGTGCCAGCAGCAAAGGGGGACACCCCATCGGCATTCAGTACTTC. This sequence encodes CASSKGGHPIGIQYF.

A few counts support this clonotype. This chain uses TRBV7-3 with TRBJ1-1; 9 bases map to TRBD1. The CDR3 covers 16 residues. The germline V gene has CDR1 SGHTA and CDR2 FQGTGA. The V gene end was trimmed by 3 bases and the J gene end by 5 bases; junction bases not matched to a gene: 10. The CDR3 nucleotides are TGTGCCAGCAGCTTTGCCGGGACAGGGATGGGGACTGAAGCTTTCTTT. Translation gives CASSFAGTGMGTEAFF.

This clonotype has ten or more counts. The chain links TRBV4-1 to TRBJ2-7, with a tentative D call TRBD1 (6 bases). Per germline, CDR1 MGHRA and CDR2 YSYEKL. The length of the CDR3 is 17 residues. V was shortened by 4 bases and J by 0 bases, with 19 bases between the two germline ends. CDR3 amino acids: CASSLKKGELGSYEQYF. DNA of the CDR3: TGCGCCAGCAGCCTAAAGAAGGGGGAATTAGGCTCCTACGAGCAGTACTTC.

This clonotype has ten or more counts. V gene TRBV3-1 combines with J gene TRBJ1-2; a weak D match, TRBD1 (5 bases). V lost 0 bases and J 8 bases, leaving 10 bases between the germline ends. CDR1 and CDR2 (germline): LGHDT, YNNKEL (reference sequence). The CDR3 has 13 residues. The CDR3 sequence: CASSQDTGVGYTF. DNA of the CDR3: TGTGCCAGCAGCCAAGATACGGGGGTCGGCTACACCTTC.

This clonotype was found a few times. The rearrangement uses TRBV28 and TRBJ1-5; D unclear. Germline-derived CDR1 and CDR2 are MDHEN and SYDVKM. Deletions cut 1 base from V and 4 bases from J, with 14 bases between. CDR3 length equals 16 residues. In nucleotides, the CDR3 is TGTGCCAGCAGTTTATCGGTGGGCACAGTTAATCAGCCCCAGCATTTT. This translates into CASSLSVGTVNQPQHF.

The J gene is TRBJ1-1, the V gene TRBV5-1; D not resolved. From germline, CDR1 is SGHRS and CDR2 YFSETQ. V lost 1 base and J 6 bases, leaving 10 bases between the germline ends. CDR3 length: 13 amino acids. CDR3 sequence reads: CASSLISRAEAFF. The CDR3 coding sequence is TGCGCCAGCAGCTTGATCAGTAGGGCTGAAGCTTTCTTT.

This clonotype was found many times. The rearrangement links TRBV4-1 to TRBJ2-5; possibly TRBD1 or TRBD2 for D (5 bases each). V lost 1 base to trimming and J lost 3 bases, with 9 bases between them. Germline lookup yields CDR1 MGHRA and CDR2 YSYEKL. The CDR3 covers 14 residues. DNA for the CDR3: TGCGCCAGCAGCCAAGTCATGGGGGAAGAGACCCAGTACTTC. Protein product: CASSQVMGEETQYF.

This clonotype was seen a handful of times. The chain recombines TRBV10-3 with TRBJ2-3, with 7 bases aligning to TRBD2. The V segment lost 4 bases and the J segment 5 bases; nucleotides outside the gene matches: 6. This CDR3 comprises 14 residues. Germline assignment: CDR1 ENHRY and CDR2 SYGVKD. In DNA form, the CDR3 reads TGTGCCATCAGTGGAGGGAGGGCCGGAGATACGCAGTATTTT. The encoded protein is CAISGGRAGDTQYF.

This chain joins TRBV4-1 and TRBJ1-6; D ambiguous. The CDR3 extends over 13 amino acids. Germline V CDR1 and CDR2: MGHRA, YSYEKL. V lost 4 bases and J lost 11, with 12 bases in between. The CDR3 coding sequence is TGCGCCAGCAGCCGGGCCGCAGGACCACCCCTCCACTTT. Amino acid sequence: CASSRAAGPPLHF.

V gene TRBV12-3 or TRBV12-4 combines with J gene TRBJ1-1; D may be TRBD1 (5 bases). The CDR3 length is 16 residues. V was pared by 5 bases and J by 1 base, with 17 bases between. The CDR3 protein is CASSPRLGTGNTEAFF. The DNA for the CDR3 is TGTGCCAGCAGTCCAAGACTCGGGACCGGGAACACTGAAGCTTTCTTT.

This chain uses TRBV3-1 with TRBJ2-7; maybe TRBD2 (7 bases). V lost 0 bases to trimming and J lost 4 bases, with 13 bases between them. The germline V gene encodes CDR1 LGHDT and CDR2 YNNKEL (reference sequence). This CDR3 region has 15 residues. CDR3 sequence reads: CASSQELGGGYEQYF. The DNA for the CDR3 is TGTGCCAGCAGCCAAGAACTGGGAGGGGGTTACGAGCAGTACTTC.

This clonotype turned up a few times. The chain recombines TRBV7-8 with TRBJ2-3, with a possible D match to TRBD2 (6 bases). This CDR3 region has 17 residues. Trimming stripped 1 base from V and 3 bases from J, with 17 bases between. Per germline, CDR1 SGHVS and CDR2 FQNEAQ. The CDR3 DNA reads TGTGCCAGCAGCTTAGGGTTGGAGGGGCGCAGGACAGATACGCAGTATTTT. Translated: CASSLGLEGRRTDTQYF.

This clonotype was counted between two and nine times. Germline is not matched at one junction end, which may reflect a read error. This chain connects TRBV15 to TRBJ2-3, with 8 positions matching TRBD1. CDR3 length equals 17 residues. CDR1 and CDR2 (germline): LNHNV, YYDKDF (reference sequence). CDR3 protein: CATGRDRGTGTTDTQYF. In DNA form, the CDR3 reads TGTGCCACCGGCAGAGACCGCGGGACAGGTACCACAGATACGCAGTATTTT. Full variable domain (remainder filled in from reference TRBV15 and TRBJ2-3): DAMVIQNPRYQVTQFGKPVTLSCSQTLNHNVMYWYQQKSSQAPKLLFHYYDKDFNNEADTPDNFQSRRPNTSFCFLDIRSPGLGDTAMYLCATGRDRGTGTTDTQYFGPGTRLTVL.

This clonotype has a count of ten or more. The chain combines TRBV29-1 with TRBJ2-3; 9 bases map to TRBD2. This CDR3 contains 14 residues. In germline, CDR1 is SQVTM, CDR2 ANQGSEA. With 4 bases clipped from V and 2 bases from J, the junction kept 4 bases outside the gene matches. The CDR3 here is CSVGLAGTTDTQYF. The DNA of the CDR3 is TGCAGCGTTGGGCTAGCGGGGACCACAGATACGCAGTATTTT.

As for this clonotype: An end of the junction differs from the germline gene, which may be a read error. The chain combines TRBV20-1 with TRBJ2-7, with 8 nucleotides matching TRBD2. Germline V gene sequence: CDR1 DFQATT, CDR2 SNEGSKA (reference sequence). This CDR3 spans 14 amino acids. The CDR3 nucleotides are TGCAGTGCTGGAACCGGGACTAGTTCCTACAAGCAGTACTTC. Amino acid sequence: CSAGTGTSSYKQYF.